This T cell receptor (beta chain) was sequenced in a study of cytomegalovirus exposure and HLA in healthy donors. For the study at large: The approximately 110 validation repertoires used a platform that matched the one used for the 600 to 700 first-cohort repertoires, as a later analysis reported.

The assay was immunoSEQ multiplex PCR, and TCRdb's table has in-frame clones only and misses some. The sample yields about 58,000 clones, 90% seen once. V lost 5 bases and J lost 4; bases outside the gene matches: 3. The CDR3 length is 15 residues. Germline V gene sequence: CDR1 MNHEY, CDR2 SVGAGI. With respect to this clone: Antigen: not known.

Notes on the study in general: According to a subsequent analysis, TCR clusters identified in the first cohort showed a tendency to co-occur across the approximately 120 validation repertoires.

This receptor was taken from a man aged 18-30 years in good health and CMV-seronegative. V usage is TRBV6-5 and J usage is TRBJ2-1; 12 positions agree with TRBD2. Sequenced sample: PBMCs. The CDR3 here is CASSRLAGGYNEQFF. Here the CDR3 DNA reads TGTGCCAGCAGTAGGCTAGCGGGAGGGTACAATGAGCAGTTCTTC.